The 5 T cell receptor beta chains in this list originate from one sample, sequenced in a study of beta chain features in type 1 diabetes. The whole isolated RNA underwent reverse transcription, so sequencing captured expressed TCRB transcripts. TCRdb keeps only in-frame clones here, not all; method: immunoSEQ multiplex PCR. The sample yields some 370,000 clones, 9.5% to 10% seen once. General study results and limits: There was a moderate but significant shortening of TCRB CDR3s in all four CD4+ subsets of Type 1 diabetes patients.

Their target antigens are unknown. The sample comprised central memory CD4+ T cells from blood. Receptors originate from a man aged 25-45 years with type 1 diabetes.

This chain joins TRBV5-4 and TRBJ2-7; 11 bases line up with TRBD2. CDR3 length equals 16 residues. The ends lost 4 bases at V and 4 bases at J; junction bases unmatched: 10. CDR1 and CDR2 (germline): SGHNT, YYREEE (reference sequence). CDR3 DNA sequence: TGTGCCAGCAGCCTCGGGACTAGCGGCAATGTTTACGAGCAGTACTTC. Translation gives CASSLGTSGNVYEQYF. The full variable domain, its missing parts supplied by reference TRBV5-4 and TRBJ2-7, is ETGVTQSPTHLIKTRGQQVTLRCSSQSGHNTVSWYQQALGQGPQFIFQYYREEENGRGNFPPRFSGLQFPNYSSELNVNALELDDSALYLCASSLGTSGNVYEQYFGPGTRLTVT.

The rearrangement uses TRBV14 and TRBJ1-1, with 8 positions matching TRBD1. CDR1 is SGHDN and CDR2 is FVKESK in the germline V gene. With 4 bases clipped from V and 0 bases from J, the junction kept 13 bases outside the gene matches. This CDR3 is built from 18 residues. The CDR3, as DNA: TGTGCCAGCAGCCCCTATTTGGCAGGGGGCGCGGTGAACACTGAAGCTTTCTTT. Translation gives CASSPYLAGGAVNTEAFF.

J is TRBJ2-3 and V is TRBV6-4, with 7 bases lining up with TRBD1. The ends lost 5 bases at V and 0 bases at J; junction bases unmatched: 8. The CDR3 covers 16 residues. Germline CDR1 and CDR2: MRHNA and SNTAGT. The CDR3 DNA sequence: TGTGCCAGCAGTTCTTACGACAGGGACAGCACAGATACGCAGTATTTT. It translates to CASSSYDRDSTDTQYF.

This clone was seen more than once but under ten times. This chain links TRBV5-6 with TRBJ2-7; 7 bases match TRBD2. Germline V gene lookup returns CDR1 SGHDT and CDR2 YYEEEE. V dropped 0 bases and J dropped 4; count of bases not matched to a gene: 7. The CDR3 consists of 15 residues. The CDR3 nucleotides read TGTGCCAGCAGCTTGGCTGGCCTAGCGGATTACGAGCAGTACTTC. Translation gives CASSLAGLADYEQYF.

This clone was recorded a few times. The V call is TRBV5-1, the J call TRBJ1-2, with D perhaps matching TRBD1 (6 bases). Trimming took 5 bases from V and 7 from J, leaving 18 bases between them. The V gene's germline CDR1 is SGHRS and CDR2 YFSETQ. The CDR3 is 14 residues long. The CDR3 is CASSRDMELAGYTF. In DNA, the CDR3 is TGCGCCAGCAGTCGGGACATGGAGCTTGCTGGCTACACCTTC. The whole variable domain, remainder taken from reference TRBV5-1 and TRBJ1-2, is KAGVTQTPRYLIKTRGQQVTLSCSPISGHRSVSWYQQTPGQGLQFLFEYFSETQRNKGNFPGRFSGRQFSNSRSEMNVSTLELGDSALYLCASSRDMELAGYTFGSGTRLTVV.